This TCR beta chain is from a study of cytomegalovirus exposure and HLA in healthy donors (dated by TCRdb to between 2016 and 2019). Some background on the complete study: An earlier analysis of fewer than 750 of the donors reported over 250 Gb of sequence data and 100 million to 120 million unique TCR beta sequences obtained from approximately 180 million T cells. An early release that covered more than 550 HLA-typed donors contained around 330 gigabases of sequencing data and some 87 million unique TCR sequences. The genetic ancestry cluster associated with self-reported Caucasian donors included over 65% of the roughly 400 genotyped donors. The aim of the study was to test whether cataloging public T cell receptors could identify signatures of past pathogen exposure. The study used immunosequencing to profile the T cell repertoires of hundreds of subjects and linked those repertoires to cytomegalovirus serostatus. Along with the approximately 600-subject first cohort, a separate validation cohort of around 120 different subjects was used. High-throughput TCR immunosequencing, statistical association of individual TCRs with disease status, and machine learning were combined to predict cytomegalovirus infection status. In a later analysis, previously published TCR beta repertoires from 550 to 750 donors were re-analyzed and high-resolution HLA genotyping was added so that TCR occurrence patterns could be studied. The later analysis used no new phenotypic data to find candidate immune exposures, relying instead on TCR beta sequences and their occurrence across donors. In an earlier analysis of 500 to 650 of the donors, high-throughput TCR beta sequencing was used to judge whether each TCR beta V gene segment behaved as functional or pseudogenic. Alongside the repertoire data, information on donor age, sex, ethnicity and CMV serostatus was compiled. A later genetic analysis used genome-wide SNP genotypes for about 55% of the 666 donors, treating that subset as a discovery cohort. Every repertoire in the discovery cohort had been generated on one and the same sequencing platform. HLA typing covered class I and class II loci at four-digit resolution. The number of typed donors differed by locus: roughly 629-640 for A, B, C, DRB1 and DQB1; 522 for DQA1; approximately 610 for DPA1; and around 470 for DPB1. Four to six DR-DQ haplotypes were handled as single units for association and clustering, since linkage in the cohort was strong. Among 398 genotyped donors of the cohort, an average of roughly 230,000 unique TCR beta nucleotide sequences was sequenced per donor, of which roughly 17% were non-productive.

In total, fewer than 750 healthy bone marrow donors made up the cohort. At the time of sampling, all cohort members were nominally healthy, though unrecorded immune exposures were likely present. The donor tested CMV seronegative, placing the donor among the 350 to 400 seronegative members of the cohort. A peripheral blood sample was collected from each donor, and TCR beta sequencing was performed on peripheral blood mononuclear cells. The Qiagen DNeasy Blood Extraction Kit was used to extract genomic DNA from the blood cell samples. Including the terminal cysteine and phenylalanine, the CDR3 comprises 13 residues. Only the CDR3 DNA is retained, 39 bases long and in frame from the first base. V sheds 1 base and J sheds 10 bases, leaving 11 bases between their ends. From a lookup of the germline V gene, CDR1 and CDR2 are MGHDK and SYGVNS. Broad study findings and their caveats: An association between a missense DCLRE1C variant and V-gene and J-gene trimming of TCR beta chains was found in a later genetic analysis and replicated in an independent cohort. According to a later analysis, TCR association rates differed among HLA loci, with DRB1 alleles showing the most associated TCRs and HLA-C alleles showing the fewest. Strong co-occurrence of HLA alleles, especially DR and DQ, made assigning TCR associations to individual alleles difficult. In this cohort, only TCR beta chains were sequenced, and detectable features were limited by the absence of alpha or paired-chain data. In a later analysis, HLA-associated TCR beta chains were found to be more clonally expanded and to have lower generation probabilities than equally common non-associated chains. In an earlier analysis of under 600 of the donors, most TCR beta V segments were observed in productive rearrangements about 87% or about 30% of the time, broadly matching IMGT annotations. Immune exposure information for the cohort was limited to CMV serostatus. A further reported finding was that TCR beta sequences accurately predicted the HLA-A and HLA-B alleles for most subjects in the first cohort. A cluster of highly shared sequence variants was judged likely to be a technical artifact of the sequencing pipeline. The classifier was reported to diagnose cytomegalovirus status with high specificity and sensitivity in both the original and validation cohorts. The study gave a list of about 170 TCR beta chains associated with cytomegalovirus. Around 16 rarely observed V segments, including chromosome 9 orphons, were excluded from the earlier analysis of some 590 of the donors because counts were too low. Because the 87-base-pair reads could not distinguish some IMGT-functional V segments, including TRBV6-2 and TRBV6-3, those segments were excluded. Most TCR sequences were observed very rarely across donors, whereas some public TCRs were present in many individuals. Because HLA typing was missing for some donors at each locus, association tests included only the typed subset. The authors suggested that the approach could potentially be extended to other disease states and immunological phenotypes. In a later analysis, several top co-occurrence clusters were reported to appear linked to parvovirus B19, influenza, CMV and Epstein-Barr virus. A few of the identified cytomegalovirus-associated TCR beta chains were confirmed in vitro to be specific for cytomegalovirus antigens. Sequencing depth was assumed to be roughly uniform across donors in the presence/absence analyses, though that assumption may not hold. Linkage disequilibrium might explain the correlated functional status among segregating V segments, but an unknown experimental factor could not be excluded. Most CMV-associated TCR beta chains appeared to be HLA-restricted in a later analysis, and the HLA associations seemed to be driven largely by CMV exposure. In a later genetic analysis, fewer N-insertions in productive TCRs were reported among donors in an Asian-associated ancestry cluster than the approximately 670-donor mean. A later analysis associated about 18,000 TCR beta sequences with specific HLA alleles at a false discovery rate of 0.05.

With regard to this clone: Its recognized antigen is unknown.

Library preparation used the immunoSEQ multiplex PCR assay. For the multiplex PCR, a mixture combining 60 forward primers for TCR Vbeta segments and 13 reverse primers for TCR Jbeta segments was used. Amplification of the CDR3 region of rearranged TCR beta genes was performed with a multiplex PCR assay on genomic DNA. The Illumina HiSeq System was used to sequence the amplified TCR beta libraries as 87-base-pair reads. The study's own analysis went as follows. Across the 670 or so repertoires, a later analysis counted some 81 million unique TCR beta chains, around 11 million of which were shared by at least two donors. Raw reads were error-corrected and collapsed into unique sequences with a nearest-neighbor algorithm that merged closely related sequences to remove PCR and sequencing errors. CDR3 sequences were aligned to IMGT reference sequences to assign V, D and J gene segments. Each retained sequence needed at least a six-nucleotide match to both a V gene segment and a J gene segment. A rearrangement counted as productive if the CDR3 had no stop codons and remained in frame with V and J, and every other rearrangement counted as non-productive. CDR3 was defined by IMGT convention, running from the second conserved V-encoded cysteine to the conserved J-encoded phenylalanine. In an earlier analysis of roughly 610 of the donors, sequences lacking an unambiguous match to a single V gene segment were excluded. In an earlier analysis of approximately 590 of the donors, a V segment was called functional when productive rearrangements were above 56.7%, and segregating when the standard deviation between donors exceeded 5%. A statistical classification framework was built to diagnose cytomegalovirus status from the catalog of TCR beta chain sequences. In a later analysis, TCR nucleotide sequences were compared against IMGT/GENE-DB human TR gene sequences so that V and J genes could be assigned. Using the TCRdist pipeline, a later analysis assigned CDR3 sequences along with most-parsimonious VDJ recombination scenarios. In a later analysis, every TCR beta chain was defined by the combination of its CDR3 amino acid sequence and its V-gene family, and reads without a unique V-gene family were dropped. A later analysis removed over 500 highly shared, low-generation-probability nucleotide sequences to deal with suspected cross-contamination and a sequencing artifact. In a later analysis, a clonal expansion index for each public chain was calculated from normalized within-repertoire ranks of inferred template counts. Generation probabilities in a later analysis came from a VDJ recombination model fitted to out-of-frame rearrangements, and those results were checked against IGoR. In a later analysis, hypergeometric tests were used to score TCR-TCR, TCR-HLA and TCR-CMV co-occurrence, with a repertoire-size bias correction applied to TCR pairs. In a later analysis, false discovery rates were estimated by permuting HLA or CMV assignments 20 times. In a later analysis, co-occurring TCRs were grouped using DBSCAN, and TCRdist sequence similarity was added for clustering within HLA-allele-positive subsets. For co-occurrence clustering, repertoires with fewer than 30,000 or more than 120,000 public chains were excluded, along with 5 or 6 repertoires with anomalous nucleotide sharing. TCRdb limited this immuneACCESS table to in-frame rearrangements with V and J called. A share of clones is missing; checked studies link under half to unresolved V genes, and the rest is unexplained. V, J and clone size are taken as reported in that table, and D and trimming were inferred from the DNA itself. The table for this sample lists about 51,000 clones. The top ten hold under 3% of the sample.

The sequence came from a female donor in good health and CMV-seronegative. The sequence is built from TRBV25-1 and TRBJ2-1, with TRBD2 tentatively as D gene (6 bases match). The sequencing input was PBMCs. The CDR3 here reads CASSESGLAEQFF. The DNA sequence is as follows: TGTGCCAGCAGTGAATCGGGGCTAGCGGAGCAGTTCTTC. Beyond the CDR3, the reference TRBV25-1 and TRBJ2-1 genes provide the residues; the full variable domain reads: EADIYQTPRYLVIGTGKKITLECSQTMGHDKMYWYQQDPGMELHLIHYSYGVNSTEKGDLSSESTVSRIRTEHFPLTLESARPSHTSQYLCASSESGLAEQFFGPGTRLTVL.